A single sample is the source of the 4 T cell receptor beta chains below, sequenced in a study of beta chain features in type 1 diabetes. What was sequenced were expressed TCRB transcripts, since all of the isolated RNA had been reverse transcribed. Repertoires were generated with immunoSEQ multiplex PCR, while TCRdb's copy carries only in-frame clones and drops some. This table holds 150,000 to 200,000 clones, about 7.9% found once. Study-wide points: Moderate but significant shortening of TCRB CDR3s was recorded in all four CD4+ subsets from Type 1 diabetes patients.

These receptors have no known antigen. The sequencing input was central memory CD4+ T cells from blood. The receptor source for this set is a man between 18 and 29 years old with type 1 diabetes.

The V call is TRBV11-2, the J call TRBJ1-4; D might be TRBD1 (5 bases). This CDR3 is 14 amino acids long. V lost 5 bases to trimming and J lost 2 bases, with 9 bases between them. Looked up from germline, CDR1 is SGHAT and CDR2 is FQNNGV. The CDR3 protein is CASSPRQTNEKLFF. CDR3 sequence (DNA): TGTGCCAGCAGCCCCCGACAGACTAATGAAAAACTGTTTTTT. Using reference TRBV11-2 and TRBJ1-4 for the parts outside the CDR3, the full variable domain is EAGVAQSPRYKIIEKRQSVAFWCNPISGHATLYWYQQILGQGPKLLIQFQNNGVVDDSQLPKDRFSAERLKGVDSTLKIQPAKLEDSAVYLCASSPRQTNEKLFFGSGTQLSVL.

This clone was seen more than once but under ten times. The V gene is TRBV10-3, the J gene TRBJ2-2; D is possibly TRBD2 (6 bases). The CDR3 sequence is 15 residues long. Trimming left V 2 bases short and J 3 bases short, with 10 bases between. The germline gives CDR1 ENHRY, CDR2 SYGVKD. CDR3 sequence reads: CAISEPRDYTGELFF. The CDR3 DNA reads TGTGCCATCAGTGAGCCCCGGGACTACACCGGGGAGCTGTTTTTT.

In this sample, this clone turned up a few times. The chain couples TRBV2 to TRBJ1-5; 9 positions agree with TRBD1. Trimming at V came to 8 bases and at J to 4 bases, leaving 6 bases not matched to a gene. The CDR3 runs 14 residues. From germline, CDR1 is SNHLY and CDR2 FYNNEI. DNA for the CDR3: TGTGCCAGCTACGGGGGACAGGGTAATCAGCCCCAGCATTTT. As protein: CASYGGQGNQPQHF.

This clone was found a few times. V and J are TRBV2 and TRBJ2-7; possibly TRBD1 for D (5 bases). The length of the CDR3 is 14 residues. Trimming shortened V by 3 bases and J by 0 bases, and 9 bases separated the two germline ends. The V gene's germline CDR1 is SNHLY and CDR2 FYNNEI. CDR3 in amino acids: CASSDRANSYEQYF. The CDR3 DNA is TGTGCCAGCAGTGACAGGGCGAACTCCTACGAGCAGTACTTC.